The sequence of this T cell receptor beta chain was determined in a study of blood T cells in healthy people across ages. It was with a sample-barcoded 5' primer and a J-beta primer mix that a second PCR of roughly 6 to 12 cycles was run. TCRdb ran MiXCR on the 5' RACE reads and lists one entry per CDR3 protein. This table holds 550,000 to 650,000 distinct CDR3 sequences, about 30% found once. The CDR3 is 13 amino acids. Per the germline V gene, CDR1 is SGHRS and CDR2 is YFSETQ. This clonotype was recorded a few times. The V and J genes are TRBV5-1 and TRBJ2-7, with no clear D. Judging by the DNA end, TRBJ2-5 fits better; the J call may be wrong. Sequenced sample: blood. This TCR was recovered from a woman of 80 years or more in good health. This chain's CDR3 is CASSLEVAETQYF. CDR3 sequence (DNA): TGCGCCAGCAGCTTGGAGGTCGCAGAGACCCAGTACTTC.